These 20 T cell receptor beta chains originate from one sample sequenced in a study of T cell changes during pregnancy in multiple sclerosis. Libraries were prepared by immunoSEQ multiplex PCR; TCRdb keeps only in-frame clonotypes and omits some of them. The table lists 42,000 or so clones, around 92% of them singletons. This specimen was CD8+ T cells from peripheral blood mononuclear cells, taken in the third trimester of pregnancy. These receptors all stem from a female donor with multiple sclerosis, enrolled in a pregnancy study.

The rearrangement joins TRBV2 to TRBJ2-6, with D possibly matching TRBD1 (6 bases). CDR1 is SNHLY and CDR2 is FYNNEI in the germline V gene. Trimming left V 6 bases short and J 0 bases short, with 21 bases between. The CDR3 contains 19 residues. As DNA, the CDR3 is TGTGCCAGCAGGGCCGGCGTTATGACAGGCTACTCTGGGGCCAACGTCCTGACTTTC. It translates to CASRAGVMTGYSGANVLTF.

The V call is TRBV27, the J call TRBJ2-6; weak D call: TRBD1 (6 bases). Germline values: CDR1 MNHEY, CDR2 SMNVEV (reference sequence). This CDR3 has 14 amino acids. Between the trimmed V and J ends, which lost 6 bases and 11 bases, there was a span of 17 bases. The DNA of the CDR3 is TGTGCCAGCAGCCTGGCAGGGGACGCACACGTCCTGACTTTC. Protein sequence: CASSLAGDAHVLTF.

V usage is TRBV2 and J usage is TRBJ2-3; tentative D call: TRBD1 (5 bases). The V gene's germline CDR1 is SNHLY and CDR2 FYNNEI. Between the trimmed V and J ends, which lost 2 bases and 1 base, there was a span of 10 bases. This CDR3 is 15 amino acids long. DNA of the CDR3: TGTGCCAGCAGTGAAAGGGGAACGCGCACAGATACGCAGTATTTT. Translating it yields CASSERGTRTDTQYF.

This clone has just one count. The chain couples TRBV19 to TRBJ2-5; 7 bases are a match to TRBD2. There are 15 residues in the CDR3. J was trimmed by 4 bases and V by 5 bases; bases with no gene match: 10. Germline V gene sequence: CDR1 LNHDA, CDR2 SQIVND (reference sequence). The CDR3 DNA follows: TGTGCCAGTAGTCCCCCCCACCCGGGGGGAGAGACCCAGTACTTC. This codes for CASSPPHPGGETQYF.

The rearrangement links TRBV4-2 to TRBJ2-1, with unresolved D. The CDR3 has 13 residues. Germline lookup yields CDR1 LGHNA and CDR2 YNFKEQ. V was pared by 5 bases and J by 8 bases, with 13 bases between. CDR3 sequence (DNA): TGTGCCAGCAGCAGCTTGAATGGTTATGAGCAGTTCTTC. Translating it yields CASSSLNGYEQFF.

Here the CDR3 reads CASSPAQGGLADNEQFF. As DNA, the CDR3 is TGTGCCAGCAGCCCAGCGCAGGGAGGGCTAGCGGACAATGAGCAGTTCTTC. This chain links TRBV7-8 with TRBJ2-1; TRBD2 agrees at 7 bases. Germline CDR1 reads SGHVS; CDR2 reads FQNEAQ. The CDR3 is made up of 17 amino acids. Trimming at V came to 5 bases and at J to 5 bases, leaving 15 bases not matched to a gene.

V and J are TRBV28 and TRBJ2-5; 7 nucleotides agree with TRBD1. Losses at the gene ends were 4 bases for V and 4 bases for J; bases not matched to a gene: 6. Germline lookup yields CDR1 MDHEN and CDR2 SYDVKM. This CDR3 has 14 residues. The CDR3 nucleotides read TGTGCCAGCAGTTACGACAGGGAAGGAGAGACCCAGTACTTC. Its protein is CASSYDREGETQYF.

V and J are TRBV13 and TRBJ2-5; D is perhaps TRBD1 (5 bases). Germline V gives CDR1 PRHDT, CDR2 FYEKMQ (reference sequence). This CDR3 is 14 amino acids long. V lost 4 bases and J lost 1, with 10 bases in between. The DNA for the CDR3 is TGTGCCAGCAGCTATGACAGAGTCCAAGAGACCCAGTACTTC. As protein: CASSYDRVQETQYF. The full variable domain, in which reference TRBV13 and TRBJ2-5 provide the parts outside the CDR3, is AAGVIQSPRHLIKEKRETATLKCYPIPRHDTVYWYQQGPGQDPQFLISFYEKMQSDKGSIPDRFSAQQFSDYHSELNMSSLELGDSALYFCASSYDRVQETQYFGPGTRLLVL.

This chain uses TRBV27 with TRBJ2-7; 10 nucleotides align to TRBD1. The germline V gene encodes CDR1 MNHEY and CDR2 SMNVEV (reference sequence). There are 16 residues in the CDR3. With V trimmed by 5 bases and J by 6 bases, 13 bases remained unmatched. The CDR3 bases are TGTGCCAGCAGTCGCTATAGGACAGGGGGGCCGGGCGAGCAGTACTTC. Translating it yields CASSRYRTGGPGEQYF.

The CDR3 sequence: CASSAYGTPNQPQHF. The CDR3 region has the DNA TGTGCCAGCAGCGCTTACGGGACTCCCAATCAGCCCCAGCATTTT. The chain uses TRBV9 and TRBJ1-5; weak D call: TRBD1 (5 bases). Germline loops: CDR1 SGDLS, CDR2 YYNGEE. With 3 bases removed from V and 3 bases from J, the gap between germline ends came to 13 bases. The CDR3 runs 15 residues.

This chain uses TRBV5-4 with TRBJ2-3; 7 nucleotides match TRBD2. The CDR3 is 15 amino acids. The germline CDR1 and CDR2 sequences are SGHNT and YYREEE (reference sequence). V dropped 4 bases and J dropped 1; count of bases not matched to a gene: 6. CDR3 protein: CASSPGTTGTDTQYF. The DNA of the CDR3 is TGTGCCAGCAGCCCAGGGACTACCGGCACAGATACGCAGTATTTT.

V gene TRBV27 combines with J gene TRBJ1-1; the D gene is possibly TRBD1 (6 bases). The CDR3 runs to 13 residues. V lost 5 bases, J lost 0 bases, and 7 bases lay in between. Germline V gene data show CDR1 as MNHEY and CDR2 as SMNVEV (reference sequence). Here the CDR3 reads CASSPGVNTEAFF. The CDR3 nucleotides read TGTGCCAGCAGTCCAGGGGTGAACACTGAAGCTTTCTTT.

The rearrangement joins TRBV6-5 to TRBJ2-3; weak D call: TRBD2 (5 bases). Trimming left V 2 bases short and J 6 bases short, with 12 bases between. The CDR3 spans 14 residues. Germline-derived CDR1 and CDR2 are MNHEY and SVGAGI. Here the CDR3 DNA reads TGTGCCAGCAGTTACGGCCTGGACTCTGATACGCAGTATTTT. It yields the protein CASSYGLDSDTQYF.

The chain couples TRBV6-1 to TRBJ2-7; D may be TRBD1 (6 bases). Germline V gene sequence: CDR1 MNHNS, CDR2 SASEGT. The length of the CDR3 is 14 residues. V was trimmed by 0 bases and J by 5 bases, leaving 11 bases between them. The CDR3 DNA reads as TGTGCCAGCAGTGAAGCACAGGGCTACGACGAGCAGTACTTC. It codes for CASSEAQGYDEQYF.

The chain has TRBV19 and TRBJ2-5, with a tentative D call TRBD2 (6 bases). V lost 3 bases and J 4 bases, leaving 12 bases between the germline ends. Germline CDR1 reads LNHDA; CDR2 reads SQIVND (reference sequence). The CDR3 has 14 amino acids. The CDR3 nucleotides read TGTGCCAGTAGTATGGTCCACGGGGGAGAGACCCAGTACTTC. It codes for CASSMVHGGETQYF.

The V and J genes are TRBV29-1 and TRBJ2-7; 9 positions match TRBD1. V lost 6 bases and J lost 6; bases outside the gene matches: 6. This CDR3 is built from 12 residues. Germline values: CDR1 SQVTM, CDR2 ANQGSEA. CDR3 sequence: CSVGGQGREQYF. The DNA of the CDR3 is TGCAGCGTGGGGGGACAGGGACGCGAGCAGTACTTC.

V gene TRBV11-2 combines with J gene TRBJ2-5; 10 bases line up with TRBD1. Germline trimming cut 5 bases from V and 5 bases from J; bases unmatched to any gene: 5. Germline assignment: CDR1 SGHAT and CDR2 FQNNGV. The CDR3 is 14 residues long. CDR3 bases: TGTGCCAGCAGCCAGGACAGGGGGTACGAGACCCAGTACTTC. It encodes CASSQDRGYETQYF.

This sequence joins TRBV6-6 and TRBJ2-7; no firm D call. CDR3 length: 14 residues. Germline assignment: CDR1 MNHNY and CDR2 SVGAGI (reference sequence). Trimming took 0 bases from V and 6 from J, leaving 12 bases between them. The CDR3 region is CASSYSTAQTEQYF. The CDR3 DNA reads as TGTGCCAGCAGTTACTCGACTGCGCAGACCGAGCAGTACTTC.

The chain carries TRBV7-9 and TRBJ1-1; D remains unclear. Germline lookup yields CDR1 SEHNR and CDR2 FQNEAQ (reference sequence). V lost 5 bases and J 1 base, leaving 8 bases between the germline ends. The CDR3 contains 13 residues. The CDR3 DNA is TGTGCCAGCAGCCCAGAGGCGAACACTGAAGCTTTCTTT. It yields the protein CASSPEANTEAFF. The full variable domain, in which reference TRBV7-9 and TRBJ1-1 provide the parts outside the CDR3, is DTGVSQNPRHKITKRGQNVTFRCDPISEHNRLYWYRQTLGQGPEFLTYFQNEAQLEKSRLLSDRFSAERPKGSFSTLEIQRTEQGDSAMYLCASSPEANTEAFFGQGTRLTVV.

The chain carries TRBV28 and TRBJ1-5, with a weak D call TRBD1 (6 bases). This CDR3 is built from 11 residues. Germline V gene lookup returns CDR1 MDHEN and CDR2 SYDVKM. Trimming took 3 bases from V and 9 from J, leaving 6 bases between them. The CDR3 spells CASSFRGPQHF. CDR3 DNA: TGTGCCAGCAGTTTCAGGGGGCCCCAGCATTTT.